The next 23 T cell receptor beta chains were all read from a single sample in a study of glioma-infiltrating T cells. The iRepertoire nested amplicon-rescue multiplex PCR amplified TCR alpha and beta CDR3s from RNA. Via MiXCR, TCRdb re-called the multiplex PCR reads, giving one row per CDR3 protein. The sample has under 130,000 distinct CDR3 sequences; approximately 28% are singletons. Input material: glioma tissue, nonneoplastic brain tissue, or PBMCs (not recorded which). The receptors derive from a human donor with low-grade glioma or glioblastoma, undergoing nonglioma brain surgery, or in good health (not recorded which).

This chain joins TRBV7-2 and TRBJ1-1, with D perhaps TRBD1 (5 bases). The V end was cut by 5 bases, the J end by 6 bases, with 19 bases between. The CDR3 contains 15 residues. Germline CDR1 is SGHTA and CDR2 is FQGNSA. The CDR3 sequence is CASSARTGGYAEAFF. In nucleotides, the CDR3 is TGTGCCAGCAGCGCCCGGACTGGGGGGTACGCTGAAGCTTTCTTT.

Points on this clonotype: One end of the junction varies from germline; a read error may be responsible. The chain employs TRBV7-6 and TRBJ2-1; maybe TRBD2 (6 bases). The CDR3 is 14 residues long. The germline CDR1 and CDR2 sequences are SGHVS and FNYEAQ. CDR3 protein: CASSPGEPYNEQFF. CDR3 DNA: TGTGCTAGCAGCCCGGGAGAGCCCTACAATGAGCAGTTCTTC.

The chain employs TRBV12-3 or TRBV12-4 and TRBJ2-3; a weak D match, TRBD1 (6 bases). The CDR3 runs to 12 residues. The V end was cut by 6 bases, the J end by 5 bases, with 9 bases between. CDR3 bases: TGTGCCAGCAGCCGACAGGAAGATACGCAGTATTTT. It yields the protein CASSRQEDTQYF.

This clonotype was seen a single time. A clone one base away is much larger, so this may be a read error. The chain employs TRBV12-3 or TRBV12-4 and TRBJ2-3; TRBD2 agrees at 9 bases. The CDR3 sequence is 14 residues long. The CDR3 region is CASSLSSGTDTHYF. As DNA, the CDR3 is TGTGCCAGCAGTTTGTCTAGCGGGACAGATACGCACTATTTT.

A word on this clonotype: One end of the junction is discordant with germline, which a read error may explain. The chain employs TRBV7-6 and TRBJ1-1; no clear D gene. Germline CDR1 SGHVS, CDR2 FNYEAQ. The CDR3 contains 13 residues. In DNA, the CDR3 is TGTGCCAGCAGCTTATCAGAGAACACTGGAGCTTTCTTT. Protein sequence: CASSLSENTGAFF. The whole variable domain, remainder taken from reference TRBV7-6 and TRBJ1-1, is GAGVSQSPRYKVTKRGQDVALRCDPISGHVSLYWYRQALGQGPEFLTYFNYEAQQDKSGLPNDRFSAERPEGSISTLTIQRTEQRDSAMYRCASSLSENTGAFFGQGTRLTVV.

This clonotype was found a few times. The chain couples TRBV7-3 to TRBJ2-3, with D perhaps TRBD2 (7 bases). The CDR3 extends over 16 amino acids. Trimming left V 0 bases short and J 6 bases short, with 16 bases between. Germline V CDR1 and CDR2: SGHTA, FQGTGA. Here the CDR3 reads CASSLTDGGAQDTQYF. In DNA, the CDR3 is TGTGCCAGCAGCTTAACGGATGGGGGGGCGCAGGATACGCAGTATTTT.

This clonotype was seen at least ten times. The CDR3 nucleotides read TGTGCCAGCAGTTACGGTCGTAACAGAAACTATGGCTACACCTTC. Its translation: CASSYGRNRNYGYTF. V usage is TRBV6-2 or TRBV6-3 and J usage is TRBJ1-2; D call uncertain. There are 15 residues in the CDR3. V was shortened by 2 bases and J by 2 bases, with 12 bases between the two germline ends. Germline assignment: CDR1 MNHEY and CDR2 SVGEGT.

Of note for this clonotype: Sequence at one end of the junction differs from germline and may be a read error. J is TRBJ2-6 and V is TRBV5-6, with D possibly matching TRBD1 (5 bases). This CDR3 has 16 residues. The germline CDR1 and CDR2 sequences are SGHDT and YYEEEE. CDR3 sequence (DNA): TGTGCCAGCAGCTTGGTGACCGGCTCTGGGGCCAACGCCCTGACTTTC. Translated: CASSLVTGSGANALTF.

Concerning this clonotype itself: A much larger clonotype is one base distant, so this may be a read error. This chain connects TRBV15 to TRBJ1-6; perhaps TRBD1 as D (6 bases). Germline CDR1 reads LNHNV; CDR2 reads YYDKDF (reference sequence). The CDR3 runs to 16 residues. Here the CDR3 reads CATGRVGDRLGSPLHF. In nucleotides, the CDR3 is TGTGCCACCGGCAGAGTCGGAGACAGGCTCGGTTCACCCCTCCACTTT.

As for this clonotype: As the CDR3 is not closed by the conserved phenylalanine or tryptophan, this likely results from a read error. The chain has TRBV12-3 or TRBV12-4 and TRBJ2-7; D gene ambiguous. The CDR3 is 13 residues long. V lost 3 bases to trimming and J lost 5 bases, with 11 bases between them. CDR3 in DNA: TGTGCCAGCAGTTTGGGGAAATACCACGAGCAGTACCTC. Translated, it gives CASSLGKYHEQYL.

Regarding this clonotype: A much larger clone is a single base away; this may be a read error. The chain employs TRBV6-1 and TRBJ1-5, with 8 bases fitting TRBD1. This CDR3 region has 14 residues. V trimming: 6 bases; J trimming: 7 bases; junction bases outside the gene matches: 8. CDR1 is MNHNS and CDR2 is SASEGT in the germline V gene. The CDR3 DNA reads as TGTGCCAGCAGCGGTGCAGGGGGCGTGCAGCCCCAGCATTTT. It yields the protein CASSGAGGVQPQHF.

In this sample, this clonotype turned up many times. The chain joins TRBV6-1 to TRBJ1-6; D possibly corresponds to TRBD1 (6 bases). Germline V gives CDR1 MNHNS, CDR2 SASEGT. The CDR3 extends over 17 amino acids. V was pared by 9 bases and J by 0 bases, with 18 bases between. The CDR3: CASRTWGLSSYNSPLHF. CDR3 coding DNA: TGTGCCAGTCGAACCTGGGGGCTAAGCTCCTATAATTCACCCCTCCACTTT.

This clonotype was counted between two and nine times. The chain employs TRBV24-1 and TRBJ2-1, with D tentatively TRBD1 or TRBD2 (5 bases each). The CDR3 has 15 amino acids. With 3 bases removed from V and 6 bases from J, the gap between germline ends came to 14 bases. The germline V gene has CDR1 KGHDR and CDR2 SFDVKD. The CDR3 DNA reads as TGTGCCACCAGTGATCCCACAGCCGGGGCCAATGAGCAGTTCTTC. This codes for CATSDPTAGANEQFF.

This clonotype was seen at least ten times. This sequence joins TRBV24-1 and TRBJ2-3; TRBD2 matches at 14 bases. CDR3 length equals 19 residues. J lost 2 bases, V lost 7 bases, and 13 bases had no gene match. CDR1 KGHDR and CDR2 SFDVKD come from the germline V gene. The CDR3 is CATSSGLAGALPATDTQYF. The CDR3 region has the DNA TGTGCCACCAGCTCGGGACTAGCGGGGGCCCTACCGGCCACAGATACGCAGTATTTT.

There are many counts of this clonotype. V usage is TRBV18 and J usage is TRBJ2-1, with a possible D match to TRBD2 (5 bases). The germline V gene has CDR1 KGHSH and CDR2 LQKENI. CDR3 size: 13 residues. With 3 bases removed from V and 5 bases from J, the gap between germline ends came to 8 bases. DNA for the CDR3: TGTGCCAGCTCACCCGGGATCGACAATGAGCAGTTCTTC. Translated: CASSPGIDNEQFF.

Turning to this clonotype: A much bigger clone sits one base away, suggesting this may be a read error. The chain combines TRBV2 with TRBJ2-7; the match to TRBD1 covers 9 bases. The CDR3 has 14 residues. Germline loops: CDR1 SNHLY, CDR2 FYNNEI. In DNA, the CDR3 is TGTGCTAGCATTCCGGGGGACAGGGACCACGAGCAGTACTTC. Its protein is CASIPGDRDHEQYF. Looking up the rest from reference TRBV2 and TRBJ2-7 gives the full variable domain: EPEVTQTPSHQVTQMGQEVILRCVPISNHLYFYWYRQILGQKVEFLVSFYNNEISEKSEIFDDQFSVERPDGSNFTLKIRSTKLEDSAMYFCASIPGDRDHEQYFGPGTRLTVT.

A word on this clonotype: Given a much more abundant clone one base away, this may be a read error. The rearrangement uses TRBV7-2 and TRBJ2-7; 11 bases match TRBD2. Trimming at V came to 5 bases and at J to 6 bases, leaving 9 bases not matched to a gene. Per germline, CDR1 SGHTA and CDR2 FQGNSA. The CDR3 is 15 amino acids. The CDR3 DNA sequence: TGTGCCAGCAGCCAGGGACTAGCGGAGGAGGCCGAGCAGTACTTC. It translates to CASSQGLAEEAEQYF.

For this clonotype: It is likely a read error, because the conserved phenylalanine at the end of the CDR3 is missing. The V gene is TRBV20-1, the J gene TRBJ1-6; the D is unclear. CDR1 DFQATT and CDR2 SNEGSKA come from the germline V gene (reference sequence). V lost 3 bases, J lost 7 bases, and 7 bases lay in between. The CDR3 consists of 12 residues. The CDR3 nucleotides read TGCAGTGCTAGGAATAACAATTCACCCCTCCACTCT. This gives the protein CSARNNNSPLHS.

As for this clonotype: As the CDR3 is not closed by the conserved phenylalanine or tryptophan, this likely results from a read error. The J gene is TRBJ1-2, the V gene TRBV7-2, with 7 bases matching TRBD1. J gave up 8 bases and V 6 bases, and 18 bases lay outside the gene matches. Germline CDR1 and CDR2: SGHTA and FQGNSA. The CDR3 covers 16 residues. Here the CDR3 reads CASRTPTGPIVGGYTS. CDR3 sequence (DNA): TGTGCCAGCAGGACTCCGACAGGGCCCATAGTGGGAGGCTACACCTCC.

In its sample, this clonotype was seen many times. V and J are TRBV28 and TRBJ2-2; no definite D call. V lost 0 bases and J 0 bases, leaving 5 bases between the germline ends. Germline CDR1 is MDHEN and CDR2 is SYDVKM. This CDR3 contains 15 residues. The CDR3: CASSLWSTNTGELFF. Written as DNA, the CDR3 is TGTGCCAGCAGTTTATGGAGTACGAACACCGGGGAGCTGTTTTTT. Full variable domain (outside the CDR3, taken from reference TRBV28 and TRBJ2-2): DVKVTQSSRYLVKRTGEKVFLECVQDMDHENMFWYRQDPGLGLRLIYFSYDVKMKEKGDIPEGYSVSREKKERFSLILESASTNQTSMYLCASSLWSTNTGELFFGEGSRLTVL.

As to this clonotype: One base away lies a much larger clone, so this may be a sequencing read error. The chain links TRBV28 to TRBJ1-1; the match to TRBD1 covers 7 bases. The CDR3 spans 14 residues. The junction had 9 bases not matched to a gene; V was cut back by 5 bases and J by 6 bases. Germline CDR1 reads MDHEN; CDR2 reads SYDVKM. The CDR3 nucleotides read TGTGCCAGCAGTGCCGGACAGGCTATGGCTGAAGCTTTCTTT. Translation gives CASSAGQAMAEAFF.

This clonotype was counted many times. V is TRBV19 and J is TRBJ2-2; D is possibly TRBD2 (5 bases). This CDR3 region has 13 residues. Trimming shortened V by 9 bases and J by 0 bases, and 8 bases separated the two germline ends. In germline, CDR1 is LNHDA, CDR2 SQIVND (reference sequence). CDR3 sequence (DNA): TGTGCCAGCGGACTTTCGAACACCGGGGAGCTGTTTTTT. This translates into CASGLSNTGELFF.

This clonotype has just a few counts. The V gene is TRBV4-1, the J gene TRBJ2-1, with D possibly being TRBD1 (6 bases). Per germline, CDR1 MGHRA and CDR2 YSYEKL. The CDR3 is made up of 16 amino acids. V lost 0 bases to trimming and J lost 1 base, with 10 bases between them. This chain's CDR3 is CASSQDPQGSYNEQFF. CDR3 sequence (DNA): TGCGCCAGCAGCCAAGATCCACAGGGTTCCTACAATGAGCAGTTCTTC.